This T cell receptor beta chain appears in the sequencing data of a study of human T cells and chemical hapten exposure listed by TCRdb under 2021. Regarding the complete study: For sensitization, 2% DPC in acetone was applied to a roughly 2 cm by roughly 2 cm area of upper inner arm skin. The patient cohort, mostly female, included alopecia areata with under or over 50% scalp involvement, alopecia totalis and alopecia universalis. Patch tests used Finn chambers with 0.01% DPC on the upper back, scored after 6 days by International Contact Dermatitis Research Group standards. Blood samples were taken from patients before sensitization (week 0) and at 2, 6 and about 24 weeks after DPC sensitization. Blood for TCR sequencing was provided by twenty-nine alopecia patients at one to four time points (pre-sensitization, 2, 6 and 24 weeks). In alopecia patients, the study followed how the peripheral blood TCR repertoire changed in vivo over primary and secondary sensitization to diphenylcyclopropenone (DPC), a hapten. Libraries were pooled for sequencing, and variation in per-sample TCR yields was attributed mainly to small differences in library volumes within the pool. Weekly therapeutic DPC doses were additionally applied to the scalp of patients throughout the roughly 24-week study period. Results the study describes overall, beyond this receptor: No change with DPC sensitization was found in the number of TCRs above 1 in 1000 frequency, and no evidence of global repertoire structure alterations was found. The number of PT1 expanded TCRs positively correlated with patch test score, significant at thresholds 8, 16 and 32 but not 4. All patients had alopecia, a presumed autoimmune disease, so their immune response might differ from that of healthy individuals. Expanded TCRs formed significantly more large CDR3 similarity clusters than pre-sensitization or healthy control sets, consistent with antigen-driven responses. Repeated subsampling changed both the strength of the expansion versus patch-test correlation and the threshold at which that correlation became significant.

In the paper's terms, the time point label means: pre-sensitization, week 0. The intended sense of this specimen's treatment or condition label: therapeutic diphenylcyclopropenone sensitization with weekly scalp DPC. At every patch-test visit, the blood draw took place before the patch test was put on. Eligible patients were aged 18 to 70, diagnosed with alopecia, deemed suitable for DPC therapy, and excluded if pregnant. Total RNA was isolated from unfractionated whole blood collected in Tempus Blood RNA tubes. The protocol used for the library was RACE. The sequencing machine was a NextSeq 500. During library preparation, unique molecular identifiers were attached to individual cDNA molecules so that TCRs could be counted in a quantitative, reproducible way. For every blood RNA sample, sequencing covered both the TCR alpha and TCR beta chains. On the study's bioinformatics: The median number of TCRs per sample was 85,000 to 100,000, ranging from roughly 23,224 to 690,600. V, J and CDR3 annotation of the TCR reads was carried out using the Decombinator software suite. Every sample was subsampled to the same number of TCRs (28,000) for the PS versus PT1 abundance plots. Expanded TCRs were defined as absent before sensitization and observed at least eight times at the 2-week time point. TCRdb applied fastp at Q25 and MiXCR to the public reads, then kept only in-frame beta chains. Duplicate CDR3 protein sequences are folded into a single record with the most common DNA and genes. The authors' filters were not applied to this entry. Within this sample are about 300,000 distinct CDR3 sequences, with roughly 6% of them counted one time only. About 8.7% of the sample lies in the top ten.

At least ten counts were recorded for this clonotype. There is no known antigen for this receptor. Within one base of it there is no much larger clone, and no base qualities were kept. CDR1 and CDR2 were assigned from the germline V gene as MNHEY and SVGAGI. V and J lose 0 bases and 1 base, and a span of 12 bases separates them. Including cysteine and phenylalanine, the CDR3 has 16 amino acids. This entry keeps only the CDR3 DNA: 48 bases, framed from base 1. Rearrangement joined TRBV6-5 to TRBJ2-5; possibly the D gene is TRBD2, per 5 matching bases. This TCR was recovered from a woman aged 18-29 years with alopecia areata. Some clones in this sample may be carry-over from other donors' samples. The specimen comprised whole blood, sampled in connection with sensitization to the hapten diphenylcyclopropenone (DPC). The CDR3: CASSYSLGETQETQYF. The DNA sequence is given as TGTGCCAGCAGTTACTCGCTCGGGGAGACCCAAGAGACCCAGTACTTC.